Presented here are 19 T cell receptor beta chains from one specimen sequenced in a study of blood T cell repertoires in COVID-19. Sequencing used immunoSEQ multiplex PCR; TCRdb keeps in-frame clones, though not all of them. The sample shows 140,000 to 150,000 clones, roughly 80% of them seen only once. Material for sequencing was peripheral blood. Receptors were obtained from a man in his sixties or seventies who had recovered from COVID-19.

This sequence joins TRBV6-5 and TRBJ2-7; TRBD1 might be the D (6 bases). Germline loops: CDR1 MNHEY, CDR2 SVGAGI. The CDR3 contains 14 residues. Deletions cut 2 bases from V and 2 bases from J, with 10 bases between. CDR3 nucleotide sequence: TGTGCCAGCAGTTACGGGACACTCCCCTACGAGCAGTACTTC. It translates to CASSYGTLPYEQYF.

This clone was counted at least ten times. This chain joins TRBV5-4 and TRBJ2-2; a possible D gene is TRBD1 (5 bases). Germline lookup yields CDR1 SGHNT and CDR2 YYREEE (reference sequence). Trimming removed 3 bases from V and 1 base from J, with 16 bases in between. The CDR3 spans 17 residues. The CDR3 nucleotides are TGTGCCAGCAGCTCACCTTCAATAGGGGTGAACACCGGGGAGCTGTTTTTT. As protein: CASSSPSIGVNTGELFF. Full variable domain (rest looked up from reference TRBV5-4 and TRBJ2-2): ETGVTQSPTHLIKTRGQQVTLRCSSQSGHNTVSWYQQALGQGPQFIFQYYREEENGRGNFPPRFSGLQFPNYSSELNVNALELDDSALYLCASSSPSIGVNTGELFFGEGSRLTVL.

CDR3 region: CASSYRTSGFGELFF. The DNA for the CDR3 is TGTGCCAGCAGCTACCGGACTAGCGGGTTCGGGGAGCTGTTTTTT. The chain has TRBV11-2 and TRBJ2-2; 11 nucleotides agree with TRBD2. The CDR3 totals 15 residues. Germline trimming cut 4 bases from V and 7 bases from J; bases unmatched to any gene: 5. The germline V gene has CDR1 SGHAT and CDR2 FQNNGV.

This chain uses TRBV27 with TRBJ1-5, with 7 bases matching TRBD1. Germline V gene lookup returns CDR1 MNHEY and CDR2 SMNVEV (reference sequence). V trimming: 5 bases; J trimming: 3 bases; junction bases outside the gene matches: 4. CDR3 size: 14 residues. The CDR3 coding sequence is TGTGCCAGCAGTGCAGACAGGGACAATCAGCCCCAGCATTTT. It yields the protein CASSADRDNQPQHF.

The chain recombines TRBV5-1 with TRBJ2-1; 16 nucleotides match TRBD2. The CDR3 spans 15 residues. V gave up 5 bases and J gave up 10 bases; unmatched junction bases: 6. CDR1 and CDR2 from the germline V gene are SGHRS and YFSETQ. The CDR3 region is CASRMGLAGGTEQFF. The CDR3 DNA reads TGCGCCAGCAGGATGGGACTAGCGGGGGGGACCGAGCAGTTCTTC.

This rearrangement joins TRBV5-6 to TRBJ2-5; the match to TRBD1 covers 8 bases. Germline V gene lookup returns CDR1 SGHDT and CDR2 YYEEEE. The CDR3 totals 14 residues. Unmatched junction bases numbered 6, after V lost 4 bases and J lost 4 bases. CDR3: CASSPDRVGETQYF. The CDR3 DNA sequence: TGTGCCAGCAGCCCGGACAGGGTGGGAGAGACCCAGTACTTC.

The CDR3 DNA reads as TGTGCCAGCAGCTCGGGGACTAGCGGGAGGAGAGAGCAGTACTTC. This encodes CASSSGTSGRREQYF. The chain links TRBV5-4 to TRBJ2-7, with TRBD2 identical over 15 bases. Germline V gene lookup returns CDR1 SGHNT and CDR2 YYREEE (reference sequence). V lost 3 bases, J lost 7 bases, and 5 bases stayed unmatched. This CDR3 has 15 amino acids.

This chain links TRBV5-6 with TRBJ1-2, with D possibly TRBD1 on 5 matching bases. The CDR3 is 15 residues long. Germline values: CDR1 SGHDT, CDR2 YYEEEE. V lost 7 bases and J lost 8, with 24 bases in between. The CDR3: CASRRGEGGSRGYTF. As DNA, the CDR3 is TGTGCCAGCCGCAGAGGGGAAGGAGGGTCTCGCGGCTACACCTTC.

This clone was observed a few times. The rearrangement joins TRBV3-1 (or the pseudogene TRBV3-2) to TRBJ1-3; D is possibly TRBD1 (6 bases). This CDR3 region has 15 residues. Germline CDR1 LGHDT, CDR2 YNNKEL (reference sequence). Deletions cut 3 bases from V and 5 bases from J, with 14 bases between. The CDR3 here is CASSHENRARNTIYF. CDR3 sequence (DNA): TGTGCCAGCAGCCATGAAAACAGGGCGCGAAACACCATATATTTT.

The count of this clone is one. CDR3 DNA sequence: TGTGCCAGCAGCGCGGAGATTGCTGGAAACACCATATATTTT. Its translation is CASSAEIAGNTIYF. The chain employs TRBV9 and TRBJ1-3; D ambiguous. The CDR3 has 14 amino acids. V was trimmed by 3 bases and J by 2 bases, leaving 9 bases between them. Germline CDR1 is SGDLS and CDR2 is YYNGEE.

The V and J genes are TRBV9 and TRBJ1-4; maybe TRBD1 (6 bases). Germline assignment: CDR1 SGDLS and CDR2 YYNGEE. Trimming shortened V by 3 bases and J by 1 base, and 10 bases separated the two germline ends. This CDR3 comprises 15 residues. The CDR3, as DNA: TGTGCCAGCAGCGCAGGGGACCGAACTAATGAAAAACTGTTTTTT. Encoded protein: CASSAGDRTNEKLFF. Variable domain in full (rest from reference TRBV9 and TRBJ1-4): DSGVTQTPKHLITATGQRVTLRCSPRSGDLSVYWYQQSLDQGLQFLIQYYNGEERAKGNILERFSAQQFPDLHSELNLSSLELGDSALYFCASSAGDRTNEKLFFGSGTQLSVL.

This rearrangement joins TRBV28 to TRBJ2-7; D is unresolved. The CDR3 runs 15 residues. Trimming stripped 5 bases from V and 1 base from J, with 15 bases between. The germline CDR1 and CDR2 sequences are MDHEN and SYDVKM. CDR3 sequence: CASSPSPPRSYEQYF. CDR3 coding DNA: TGTGCCAGCAGTCCCTCTCCCCCGAGGTCCTACGAGCAGTACTTC.

This sequence joins TRBV5-1 and TRBJ2-2; 8 positions match TRBD1. This CDR3 has 18 amino acids. CDR1 is SGHRS and CDR2 is YFSETQ in the germline V gene. With 0 bases clipped from V and 0 bases from J, the junction kept 7 bases outside the gene matches. CDR3 residues: CASSLAAAGGANTGELFF. In DNA form, the CDR3 reads TGCGCCAGCAGCTTGGCCGCGGCAGGGGGCGCGAACACCGGGGAGCTGTTTTTT. Based on the CDR3 plus reference TRBV5-1 and TRBJ2-2, the full variable domain is KAGVTQTPRYLIKTRGQQVTLSCSPISGHRSVSWYQQTPGQGLQFLFEYFSETQRNKGNFPGRFSGRQFSNSRSEMNVSTLELGDSALYLCASSLAAAGGANTGELFFGEGSRLTVL.

The J gene is TRBJ2-7, the V gene TRBV6-5; 8 nucleotides align to TRBD2. The ends lost 10 bases at V and 4 bases at J; junction bases unmatched: 6. This CDR3 is 12 amino acids long. Germline loops: CDR1 MNHEY, CDR2 SVGAGI. CDR3 residues: CATSTSGYEQYF. CDR3 DNA: TGTGCCACCTCTACTAGCGGTTACGAGCAGTACTTC.

CDR3 in amino acids: CAWKDGVRNTEAFF. In DNA, the CDR3 is TGTGCCTGGAAAGACGGGGTCAGGAACACTGAAGCTTTCTTT. The chain recombines TRBV30 with TRBJ1-1, with D hard to call. The CDR3 has 14 amino acids. V was shortened by 4 bases and J by 1 base, with 13 bases between the two germline ends. Per the germline V gene, CDR1 is GTSNPN and CDR2 is SVGIG (reference sequence).

The chain is built from TRBV6-5 and TRBJ1-1; 9 nucleotides line up with TRBD1. After removal of 5 bases from V and 4 bases from J, the junction contained 8 bases not matched to a gene. Germline assignment: CDR1 MNHEY and CDR2 SVGAGI. The CDR3 is made up of 15 amino acids. The CDR3 sequence: CASSPGTGRGTEAFF. CDR3 nucleotide sequence: TGTGCCAGCAGTCCCGGGACAGGGAGAGGCACTGAAGCTTTCTTT.

The chain recombines TRBV25-1 with TRBJ2-7; D is uncertain. Trimming took 5 bases from V and 3 from J, leaving 5 bases between them. The germline V gene encodes CDR1 MGHDK and CDR2 SYGVNS. The CDR3 is 11 residues long. This CDR3 is CASSNGYEQYF. The CDR3 DNA reads TGTGCCAGCAGTAACGGCTACGAGCAGTACTTC.

The V and J genes are TRBV30 and TRBJ2-1; no firm D call. CDR3 length: 11 residues. Per the germline V gene, CDR1 is GTSNPN and CDR2 is SVGIG (reference sequence). The ends were cut back, 4 bases at V and 8 bases at J, with 9 bases in the middle. The CDR3, as DNA: TGTGCCTGGATCCGGTCGTATGAGCAGTTCTTC. It specifies CAWIRSYEQFF.

This rearrangement joins TRBV4-1 to TRBJ1-5; D is unclear. The V gene lost 1 base and the J gene lost 6 bases, with 4 bases spanning the gap. CDR1 and CDR2 (germline): MGHRA, YSYEKL. CDR3 size: 12 residues. The CDR3 DNA follows: TGCGCCAGCAGCCAAGTCGGTCAGCCCCAGCATTTT. Amino acid sequence: CASSQVGQPQHF.